This T cell receptor beta chain was retrieved from a study of T cell changes during pregnancy in multiple sclerosis. The germline CDR1 and CDR2 sequences are SNHLY and FYNNEI. The CDR3 extends over 11 amino acids. V was pared by 4 bases and J by 4 bases, with 5 bases between. Assay: immunoSEQ multiplex PCR; the TCRdb copy retains only in-frame clones and omits some. The sample has 50,000 to 80,000 clones, 91% seen once. The specimen comprised CD8+ T cells from peripheral blood mononuclear cells, sampled before pregnancy. This TCR was sampled from a female donor with multiple sclerosis, enrolled in a pregnancy study. J is TRBJ2-7 and V is TRBV2; weak D call: TRBD1 (5 bases). This CDR3 is CASSAGYEQYF. In nucleotides, the CDR3 is TGTGCCAGCAGTGCAGGGTACGAGCAGTACTTC.